This TCR beta chain is from a study of CD8+CD57+ T cells in acquired aplastic anemia. Profiles of TCR beta VDJ and CDR3 were generated from a genomic DNA template. TCRdb re-derived calls from the reads in MiXCR, one entry per CDR3 protein. The table shows 200,000 to 250,000 distinct CDR3 sequences, with roughly 33% occurring only once. This clonotype has at least ten counts. The CDR3 has 13 residues. The V gene end was trimmed by 1 base and the J gene end by 4 bases; junction bases not matched to a gene: 0. Germline lookup yields CDR1 SNHLY and CDR2 FYNNEI. The chain has TRBV2 and TRBJ2-5, with 7 bases lining up with TRBD2. This clonotype was sampled from a human donor in good health, serving as a control. The sequenced sample was sorted CD4+, CD8+, or CD8+CD57+ T cells (not recorded which) from PBMCs. The CDR3 DNA sequence: TGTGCCAGCAGTGAAGGACTAGCAGAGACCCAGTACTTC. As protein: CASSEGLAETQYF.